The next 8 T cell receptor beta chains were all read from a single sample in a study of PD-L1 blockade in urothelial cancer. Assay: immunoSEQ multiplex PCR; the TCRdb copy retains only in-frame clones and omits some. The sample contains 60,000 to 80,000 clones, approximately 91% of which appear only once. Time point defined: peripheral blood 6 weeks after treatment start. Specimen: PBMCs, collected around atezolizumab (anti-PD-L1) treatment. Receptor source: a man in his 60s with urothelial cancer.

This clone was detected once. This sequence joins TRBV9 and TRBJ2-7; TRBD1 matches at 9 bases. J was trimmed by 6 bases and V by 4 bases; bases with no gene match: 11. CDR3 length: 15 amino acids. Germline CDR1 and CDR2: SGDLS and YYNGEE. CDR3 DNA sequence: TGTGCCAGCAGCCAAAGACCGGGACAGGGTAGCGAGCAGTACTTC. Translated, it gives CASSQRPGQGSEQYF.

The genes are TRBV5-4 and TRBJ1-2; D remains unclear. Per germline, CDR1 SGHNT and CDR2 YYREEE (reference sequence). V was cut by 7 bases and J by 1 base, with 14 bases left in between. The CDR3 has 14 amino acids. CDR3 protein: CASSSVGRNYGYTF. The CDR3 DNA reads as TGTGCCAGCTCCTCCGTTGGGCGTAACTATGGCTACACCTTC.

This chain connects TRBV19 to TRBJ1-5, with a tentative D call TRBD1 (5 bases). V gave up 8 bases and J gave up 4 bases, with 18 bases separating them. CDR1 and CDR2 (germline): LNHDA, SQIVND (reference sequence). This CDR3 contains 15 residues. The CDR3 loop is CASLSLGAGNQPQHF. Here the CDR3 DNA reads TGTGCCAGTCTATCCCTCGGGGCGGGGAATCAGCCCCAGCATTTT. Drawing the rest from reference TRBV19 and TRBJ1-5, the complete variable domain is DGGITQSPKYLFRKEGQNVTLSCEQNLNHDAMYWYRQDPGQGLRLIYYSQIVNDFQKGDIAEGYSVSREKKESFPLTVTSAQKNPTAFYLCASLSLGAGNQPQHFGDGTRLSIL.

The chain links TRBV2 to TRBJ2-2; 7 bases are a match to TRBD1. The germline gives CDR1 SNHLY, CDR2 FYNNEI. Trimming removed 4 bases from V and 3 bases from J; junction bases left unmatched: 2. The CDR3 length is 14 residues. The CDR3 protein is CASSGQGYTGELFF. The CDR3 region has the DNA TGTGCCAGCAGTGGACAGGGATACACCGGGGAGCTGTTTTTT.

The chain recombines TRBV2 with TRBJ1-1; 7 bases fit TRBD1. CDR1 is SNHLY and CDR2 is FYNNEI in the germline V gene. The CDR3 is 14 residues long. Trimming took 8 bases from V and 3 from J; bases not matched to a gene: 9. Written as DNA, the CDR3 is TGTGCCAGCTACAGGGGACCATGGGACACTGAAGCTTTCTTT. Translated: CASYRGPWDTEAFF.

The chain uses TRBV2 and TRBJ2-2; D unresolved. Per the germline V gene, CDR1 is SNHLY and CDR2 is FYNNEI. Trimming shortened V by 4 bases and J by 0 bases, and 9 bases separated the two germline ends. The CDR3 length is 15 residues. The CDR3 spells CASSGAIPNTGELFF. The CDR3, as DNA: TGTGCCAGCAGTGGCGCCATCCCGAACACCGGGGAGCTGTTTTTT.

The chain has TRBV7-8 and TRBJ1-2; D not certain. Germline CDR1 is SGHVS and CDR2 is FQNEAQ. The CDR3 has 13 amino acids. Trimming stripped 5 bases from V and 3 bases from J, with 10 bases between. CDR3 nucleotide sequence: TGTGCCAGCAGCCCCTCGGGAGACTATGGCTACACCTTC. It translates to CASSPSGDYGYTF. Full variable domain (outside the CDR3, taken from reference TRBV7-8 and TRBJ1-2): GAGVSQSPRYKVAKRGQDVALRCDPISGHVSLFWYQQALGQGPEFLTYFQNEAQLDKSGLPSDRFFAERPEGSVSTLKIQRTQQEDSAVYLCASSPSGDYGYTFGSGTRLTVV.

The V and J genes are TRBV2 and TRBJ1-6, with D possibly being TRBD1 (5 bases). From germline, CDR1 is SNHLY and CDR2 FYNNEI. The CDR3 runs to 14 residues. V lost 7 bases and J lost 9, with 16 bases in between. The CDR3 DNA reads TGTGCCAGCACTCCGTCCAGAACAGGTTCACCCCTCCACTTT. It translates to CASTPSRTGSPLHF.